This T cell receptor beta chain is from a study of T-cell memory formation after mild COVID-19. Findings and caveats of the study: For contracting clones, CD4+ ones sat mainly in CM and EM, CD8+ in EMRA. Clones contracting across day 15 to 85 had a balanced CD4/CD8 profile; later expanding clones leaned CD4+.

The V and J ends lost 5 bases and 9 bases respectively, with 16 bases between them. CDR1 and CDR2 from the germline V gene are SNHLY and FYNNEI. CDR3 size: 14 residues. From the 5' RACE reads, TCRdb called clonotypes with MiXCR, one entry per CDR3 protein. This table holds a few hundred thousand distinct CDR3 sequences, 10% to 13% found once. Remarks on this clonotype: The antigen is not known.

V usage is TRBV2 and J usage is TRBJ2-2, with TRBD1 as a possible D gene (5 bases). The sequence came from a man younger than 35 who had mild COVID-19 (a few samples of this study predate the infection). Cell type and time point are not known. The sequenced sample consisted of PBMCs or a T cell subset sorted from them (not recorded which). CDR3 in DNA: TGTGCCAGCAGTTTAACAGGTGGATACCGGGAGCTGTTTTTT. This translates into CASSLTGGYRELFF.